This is a list of T cell receptor beta chains from one sample in a study of patients and donors after allogeneic stem cell transplantation. Using its own MiXCR run on the RT-PCR reads, TCRdb lists one record per CDR3 protein. The data contain fewer than 500,000 distinct CDR3 sequences, approximately 16% of them singletons. Sample: blood, either unsorted or a sorted T cell fraction (not recorded which). The receptors originated from a human donor who was either an allogeneic HSCT recipient or a stem cell or donor lymphocyte infusion donor (not recorded which). It is not recorded whose cells these are; they may come from a transplant donor. The CDR3 runs from the conserved cysteine through the conserved F or W. Each record gives: D gene, V gene, J gene, clone size, CDR3 protein, CDR3 DNA. D genes are given only for firm matches. The size field is filled for only some rows; it gives once, few, many or a size class.

d_call: TRBD1
v_call: TRBV30
j_call: TRBJ1-1
clone_size: few
cdr3_aa: CAWSYGGQLNTEAFF
cdr3_nt: TGTGCCTGGAGTTATGGGGGACAGTTGAACACTGAAGCTTTCTTT

d_call: .
v_call: TRBV5-1
j_call: TRBJ1-2
clone_size: .
cdr3_aa: CASSLHETTGGYTF
cdr3_nt: TGCGCCAGCAGCTTGCACGAAACGACGGGTGGCTACACCTTC

d_call: TRBD1
v_call: TRBV11-2
j_call: TRBJ1-3
clone_size: .
cdr3_aa: CASSDQSGQGVNTIYF
cdr3_nt: TGTGCCAGCAGCGATCAATCGGGACAGGGGGTAAACACCATATATTTT

d_call: TRBD2
v_call: TRBV5-1
j_call: TRBJ2-1
clone_size: many
cdr3_aa: CASSSTSGENNEQFF
cdr3_nt: TGCGCCAGCAGCAGTACTAGCGGGGAAAACAATGAGCAGTTCTTC

d_call: .
v_call: TRBV20-1
j_call: TRBJ2-3
clone_size: few
cdr3_aa: CSARDGAKNTDTQYF
cdr3_nt: TGCAGTGCTAGAGATGGGGCTAAAAACACAGATACGCAGTATTTT

d_call: .
v_call: TRBV30
j_call: TRBJ2-7
clone_size: .
cdr3_aa: CAWSVAQGPSYEQYF
cdr3_nt: TGTGCCTGGAGTGTAGCCCAGGGGCCTTCCTACGAGCAGTACTTC

d_call: TRBD2
v_call: TRBV13
j_call: TRBJ2-2
clone_size: .
cdr3_aa: CASSLLADTTGELFF
cdr3_nt: TGTGCCAGCAGCTTACTAGCGGATACCACCGGGGAGCTGTTTTTT

d_call: .
v_call: TRBV24-1
j_call: TRBJ2-1
clone_size: few
cdr3_aa: CATSDLPRGGHNEHFF
cdr3_nt: TGTGCCACCAGTGATTTACCCAGGGGGGGCCACAATGAGCATTTCTTC

d_call: TRBD1
v_call: TRBV5-1
j_call: TRBJ1-1
clone_size: many
cdr3_aa: CASSAGQGKGNTEAFF
cdr3_nt: TGCGCCAGCAGCGCGGGACAGGGGAAGGGGAACACTGAAGCTTTCTTT

d_call: .
v_call: TRBV24-1
j_call: TRBJ2-2
clone_size: .
cdr3_aa: CATKGPAGNTGELFF
cdr3_nt: TGTGCCACCAAAGGGCCAGCGGGGAACACCGGGGAGCTGTTTTTT

d_call: .
v_call: TRBV10-3
j_call: TRBJ2-1
clone_size: many
cdr3_aa: CAISKGLDNNEQFF
cdr3_nt: TGTGCCATCAGCAAAGGACTGGACAACAATGAGCAGTTCTTC

d_call: .
v_call: TRBV20-1
j_call: TRBJ1-6
clone_size: .
cdr3_aa: CSASLAEDNSPLHF
cdr3_nt: TGCAGTGCTAGCTTGGCAGAGGATAATTCACCCCTCCACTTT

d_call: .
v_call: TRBV6-1
j_call: TRBJ2-5
clone_size: few
cdr3_aa: CASRWQNEETQYF
cdr3_nt: TGTGCCAGCCGGTGGCAGAACGAAGAGACCCAGTACTTC

d_call: .
v_call: TRBV6-2/TRBV6-3
j_call: TRBJ2-1
clone_size: few
cdr3_aa: CASSPRGVSPLSSYNEQFF
cdr3_nt: TGTGCCAGCAGCCCCCGCGGGGTCAGTCCCCTCAGCTCCTACAATGAGCAGTTCTTC

d_call: .
v_call: TRBV5-1
j_call: TRBJ1-1
clone_size: few
cdr3_aa: CASSLKSAGSYTEAFF
cdr3_nt: TGCGCCAGCAGCTTGAAAAGCGCAGGGAGTTATACTGAAGCTTTCTTT